Below are 9 T cell receptor beta chains sequenced from a single sample in a study of blood T cell repertoires in COVID-19 (dated by TCRdb to the early 2020s). Libraries were built with the immunoSEQ multiplex PCR assay. TCRdb obtained this table from immuneACCESS and retained in-frame rearrangements with V and J assigned. These tables miss some clones; where compared with another copy, unresolved V genes account for less than half of the shortfall, and the remainder is unexplained. The sample table records approximately 360,000 clones; around 87% of these occur just once. Of the sample, approximately 1.8% is held by the ten largest clones. The sample consisted of PBMCs or T cells enriched from blood (not recorded which). Every receptor here comes from a man aged 35-49 years in a cohort exposed to, infected with or recovered from COVID-19 (not recorded which).

J is TRBJ1-3 and V is TRBV11-2; tentatively, D is TRBD1 (5 bases). Germline CDR1 reads SGHAT; CDR2 reads FQNNGV. V was cut by 4 bases and J by 3 bases, with 16 bases left in between. CDR3 length equals 16 residues. DNA for the CDR3: TGTGCCAGCAGCTCTACTGACAGCAAGAGTGGAAACACCATATATTTT. It specifies CASSSTDSKSGNTIYF.

The DNA for the CDR3 is TGTGCCAGCTCACAGGACAGGGGAGAGACCCAGTACTTC. This gives the protein CASSQDRGETQYF. The chain employs TRBV18 and TRBJ2-5; 9 nucleotides match TRBD1. The germline V gene has CDR1 KGHSH and CDR2 LQKENI. V shed 4 bases, J shed 4 bases, and the junction held 1 base outside the gene matches. The CDR3 loop spans 13 amino acids.

The rearrangement joins TRBV6-1 to TRBJ2-7, with 7 bases that match TRBD1. This CDR3 has 16 residues. Germline lookup yields CDR1 MNHNS and CDR2 SASEGT. After removal of 1 base from V and 4 bases from J, the junction contained 10 bases not matched to a gene. The CDR3, as DNA: TGTGCCAGCAGTGAAGACAGGGGCACAACCGCATACGAGCAGTACTTC. It translates to CASSEDRGTTAYEQYF.

This clone occurred a few times. The rearrangement joins TRBV9 to TRBJ1-4; D gene ambiguous. Germline CDR1 and CDR2: SGDLS and YYNGEE. This CDR3 comprises 13 residues. Between the trimmed V and J ends, which lost 0 bases and 15 bases, there was a span of 15 bases. CDR3 sequence: CASSVGGLGKVFF. The CDR3, as DNA: TGTGCCAGCAGCGTAGGAGGTCTCGGAAAGGTGTTTTTT. Variable domain in full (rest from reference TRBV9 and TRBJ1-4): DSGVTQTPKHLITATGQRVTLRCSPRSGDLSVYWYQQSLDQGLQFLIQYYNGEERAKGNILERFSAQQFPDLHSELNLSSLELGDSALYFCASSVGGLGKVFFGSGTQLSVL.

This chain uses TRBV5-1 with TRBJ2-3; the match to TRBD2 covers 8 bases. CDR3 length: 16 amino acids. Trimming cost V 1 base and J 0 bases; bases outside gene matches: 4. From germline, CDR1 is SGHRS and CDR2 YFSETQ. The CDR3, as DNA: TGCGCCAGCAGCTTGACTAGCGGATCTAGCACAGATACGCAGTATTTT. It translates to CASSLTSGSSTDTQYF.

The chain is built from TRBV28 and TRBJ2-2; D remains unclear. Germline values: CDR1 MDHEN, CDR2 SYDVKM. The germline V and J ends were trimmed by 3 bases and 5 bases, with 10 bases remaining between them. This CDR3 is 14 amino acids long. The CDR3 spells CASSFSVPTGELFF. CDR3 DNA: TGTGCCAGCAGTTTTTCAGTACCGACCGGGGAGCTGTTTTTT.

The chain uses TRBV5-1 and TRBJ2-1, with D perhaps matching TRBD2 (5 bases). Trimming took off 2 bases at V and 5 bases at J, with 8 bases between the two ends. The CDR3 spans 13 residues. Germline loops: CDR1 SGHRS, CDR2 YFSETQ. The CDR3 protein is CASSLSGHNEQFF. The CDR3, as DNA: TGCGCCAGCAGCTTAAGCGGACACAATGAGCAGTTCTTC.

The rearrangement joins TRBV15 to TRBJ2-2; D may be TRBD2 (5 bases). Germline CDR1 is LNHNV and CDR2 is YYDKDF (reference sequence). V shed 3 bases and J shed 1 base, with 6 bases lying between them. The CDR3 is 14 amino acids. CDR3 nucleotides: TGTGCCACCAGCAGCGGGATGAACACCGGGGAGCTGTTTTTT. This gives the protein CATSSGMNTGELFF.

This clone was picked up one time. This chain joins TRBV7-2 and TRBJ1-3, with D perhaps matching TRBD1 (6 bases). The CDR3 consists of 15 residues. Germline V CDR1 and CDR2: SGHTA, FQGNSA. V was pared by 6 bases and J by 5 bases, with 17 bases between. The CDR3 spells CASSTTGTPRNTIYF. CDR3 DNA sequence: TGTGCCAGCAGTACCACCGGGACACCGAGAAACACCATATATTTT.